The 16 T cell receptor beta chains reported below all come from one sample, sequenced in a study of T-cell reconstitution after alpha-beta-depleted transplantation in children. Unique molecular identifiers were incorporated during preparation of the TCRbeta library. TCRdb re-derived calls from the PCR reads in MiXCR, one entry per CDR3 protein. The sample includes about 610,000 distinct CDR3 sequences, over 9.5% of them seen just once. Sequencing was performed on PBMCs from the stem cell graft donor, taken from the stem cell graft. The receptors derive from a human donor who donated a stem cell graft to a child with acute myeloid leukemia.

J is TRBJ2-3 and V is TRBV20-1, with D perhaps TRBD1 or TRBD2 (5 bases each). Trimming took off 3 bases at V and 11 bases at J, with 12 bases between the two ends. The CDR3 is 11 amino acids. In germline, CDR1 is DFQATT, CDR2 SNEGSKA (reference sequence). DNA for the CDR3: TGCAGTGCTAGTACTCGGGGCCAGCAGTATTTT. Encoded protein: CSASTRGQQYF.

This clonotype was seen a few times. The chain uses TRBV15 and TRBJ2-5; 11 bases map to TRBD2. The V and J ends lost 6 bases and 0 bases, in that order; junction bases with no gene match: 6. The CDR3 covers 16 residues. Germline values: CDR1 LNHNV, CDR2 YYDKDF (reference sequence). The chain's CDR3 is CATSYSGLADQETQYF. The CDR3, as DNA: TGTGCCACCAGTTATTCGGGACTAGCGGACCAAGAGACCCAGTACTTC.

The chain links TRBV20-1 to TRBJ2-5; 11 bases align to TRBD2. V lost 5 bases and J lost 5; bases outside the gene matches: 7. The length of the CDR3 is 14 residues. Per the germline V gene, CDR1 is DFQATT and CDR2 is SNEGSKA (reference sequence). CDR3 DNA: TGCAGTGCTCCAAAACTAGCGGGAGAGGAGACCCAGTACTTC. Protein sequence: CSAPKLAGEETQYF.

In this sample, this clonotype turned up many times. This chain joins TRBV5-1 and TRBJ1-2; D is uncertain. CDR3 length: 11 amino acids. V was shortened by 5 bases and J by 13 bases, with 15 bases between the two germline ends. The V gene's germline CDR1 is SGHRS and CDR2 YFSETQ. CDR3 protein: CASSTLYWVTF. The CDR3 DNA sequence: TGCGCCAGCAGTACGCTTTATTGGGTCACCTTC.

The chain uses TRBV4-2 and TRBJ2-6; D gene uncertain. V lost 7 bases to trimming and J lost 1 base, with 14 bases between them. CDR3 length: 16 amino acids. Per the germline V gene, CDR1 is LGHNA and CDR2 is YNFKEQ. CDR3 sequence (DNA): TGTGCCAGCACCTCGACGGCTCCGTCTGGGGCCAACGTCCTGACTTTC. It yields the protein CASTSTAPSGANVLTF.

The chain has TRBV5-1 and TRBJ2-1, with TRBD2 matching 10 bases. The CDR3 spans 15 residues. The germline gives CDR1 SGHRS, CDR2 YFSETQ. V shed 4 bases, J shed 7 bases, and the junction held 8 bases outside the gene matches. CDR3 region: CASSEIAGGRNEQFF. CDR3 coding DNA: TGCGCCAGCAGCGAGATAGCGGGAGGACGGAATGAGCAGTTCTTC.

This clonotype was seen many times. This CDR3 reads CATSDLTGLEQYF. CDR3 sequence (DNA): TGTGCCACCAGTGACCTAACAGGCCTCGAGCAGTACTTC. The J gene is TRBJ2-7, the V gene TRBV24-1; D may be TRBD1 (5 bases). Germline lookup yields CDR1 KGHDR and CDR2 SFDVKD. This CDR3 has 13 amino acids. The germline V and J ends were trimmed by 4 bases and 6 bases, with 12 bases remaining between them.

This chain uses TRBV6-6 with TRBJ2-3; D may be TRBD2 (5 bases). Trimming removed 8 bases at V and 3 bases at J, with 12 bases between. CDR3 size: 13 residues. Germline V gene data show CDR1 as MNHNY and CDR2 as SVGAGI (reference sequence). Here the CDR3 reads CASDPSGTDTQYF. The CDR3 nucleotides are TGTGCCAGCGACCCGAGCGGTACAGATACGCAGTATTTT.

This chain links TRBV27 with TRBJ2-5; D is possibly TRBD2 (6 bases). The CDR3 is made up of 13 amino acids. The V gene lost 6 bases and the J gene lost 9 bases, with 17 bases spanning the gap. Germline CDR1 MNHEY, CDR2 SMNVEV (reference sequence). Here the CDR3 DNA reads TGTGCCAGCAGACGGGCGGGACTCTCGGCCCAGTACTTC. It codes for CASRRAGLSAQYF.

The chain recombines TRBV20-1 with TRBJ2-7; D unresolved. V lost 5 bases, J lost 0 bases, and 11 bases lay in between. Germline V gene data show CDR1 as DFQATT and CDR2 as SNEGSKA (reference sequence). The CDR3 extends over 13 amino acids. The DNA of the CDR3 is TGCAGTGCTCAGGCCGAAAGCTCCTACGAGCAGTACTTC. The encoded protein is CSAQAESSYEQYF.

This clonotype has at least ten counts. The CDR3 region is CASSLGAEQFF. The CDR3 bases are TGTGCCAGCAGTTTAGGGGCTGAGCAGTTCTTC. The chain carries TRBV6-6 and TRBJ2-1; weak D call: TRBD1 (5 bases). The germline CDR1 and CDR2 sequences are MNHNY and SVGAGI (reference sequence). V gave up 4 bases and J gave up 9 bases, with 7 bases separating them. The CDR3 runs to 11 residues.

This clonotype was observed a few times. CDR3 region: CATSDWAGTVMNEQFF. DNA of the CDR3: TGTGCCACCAGTGATTGGGCCGGGACAGTAATGAATGAGCAGTTCTTC. The chain has TRBV24-1 and TRBJ2-1; 7 positions agree with TRBD1. From germline, CDR1 is KGHDR and CDR2 SFDVKD. Trimming cost V 2 bases and J 7 bases; bases outside gene matches: 10. CDR3 size: 16 residues.

This clonotype was observed a handful of times. This rearrangement joins TRBV7-2 to TRBJ2-5; D unclear. Trimming shortened V by 0 bases and J by 4 bases, and 9 bases separated the two germline ends. CDR3 length: 14 amino acids. Germline loops: CDR1 SGHTA, CDR2 FQGNSA. CDR3 sequence (DNA): TGTGCCAGCAGCTTAGCGCCCCTGGTAGAGACCCAGTACTTC. Protein product: CASSLAPLVETQYF.

This clonotype showed up many times. The chain couples TRBV28 to TRBJ1-3; TRBD1 might be the D (5 bases). Germline CDR1 MDHEN, CDR2 SYDVKM. Trimming pared 5 bases from V and 2 bases from J, leaving 10 bases between. The CDR3 is made up of 14 amino acids. The CDR3, as DNA: TGTGCCAGCAGTAATCGGGGACCTGGAAACACCATATATTTT. Its protein is CASSNRGPGNTIYF. Full variable domain (remainder filled in from reference TRBV28 and TRBJ1-3): DVKVTQSSRYLVKRTGEKVFLECVQDMDHENMFWYRQDPGLGLRLIYFSYDVKMKEKGDIPEGYSVSREKKERFSLILESASTNQTSMYLCASSNRGPGNTIYFGEGSWLTVV.

This rearrangement joins TRBV5-6 to TRBJ1-5, with a possible D match to TRBD1 (5 bases). Germline CDR1 reads SGHDT; CDR2 reads YYEEEE. This CDR3 comprises 14 residues. Trimming took off 5 bases at V and 7 bases at J, with 16 bases between the two ends. The CDR3 DNA follows: TGTGCCAGCAGTCCCGGGACGTTAGGGCAGCCCCAGCATTTT. Its protein product is CASSPGTLGQPQHF. Looking up the rest from reference TRBV5-6 and TRBJ1-5 gives the full variable domain: DAGVTQSPTHLIKTRGQQVTLRCSPKSGHDTVSWYQQALGQGPQFIFQYYEEEERQRGNFPDRFSGHQFPNYSSELNVNALLLGDSALYLCASSPGTLGQPQHFGDGTRLSIL.

In its sample, this clonotype was seen a few times. The genes are TRBV6-2 or TRBV6-3 and TRBJ2-3; the match to TRBD2 covers 10 bases. V shed 4 bases, J shed 8 bases, and the junction held 12 bases outside the gene matches. Per germline, CDR1 MNHEY and CDR2 SVGEGT. This CDR3 spans 16 amino acids. The CDR3 nucleotides read TGTGCCAGCAGTTCCGTTAGCGGGAGGCCAAGAGGTACGCAGTATTTT. Translation gives CASSSVSGRPRGTQYF.